These 9 T cell receptor beta chains share one sample of origin, sequenced in a study of CD8 T cell repertoires and HIV-1 epitope variants. Here immunoSEQ multiplex PCR was the method, and the copy in TCRdb shows in-frame clones only, minus some. This table has several thousand clones, approximately 65% appearing once. Antigens for these TCRs are unknown. The sequenced material came from cultured CD8+ T cells derived from PBMCs. The receptors stem from a male donor with HIV.

This clone was observed a few times. The chain links TRBV27 to TRBJ2-3; 10 nucleotides agree with TRBD2. V lost 4 bases to trimming and J lost 4 bases; unmatched junction nucleotides: 5. CDR1 is MNHEY and CDR2 is SMNVEV in the germline V gene (reference sequence). There are 15 residues in the CDR3. In DNA, the CDR3 is TGTGCCAGCAGTTACAGCGGGGGGGCAGCAGATACGCAGTATTTT. Protein: CASSYSGGAADTQYF.

The V and J genes are TRBV19 and TRBJ1-1, with a weak D call TRBD1 (6 bases). Trimming removed 8 bases at V and 5 bases at J, with 15 bases between. This CDR3 is 13 amino acids long. CDR1 and CDR2 (germline): LNHDA, SQIVND (reference sequence). In DNA form, the CDR3 reads TGTGCCAGTTGCTACAGGGCCAATACTGAAGCTTTCTTT. Translation: CASCYRANTEAFF.

The J gene is TRBJ2-4, the V gene TRBV19; 12 bases match TRBD1. CDR3 length: 18 residues. Germline CDR1 LNHDA, CDR2 SQIVND (reference sequence). J lost 0 bases, V lost 5 bases, and 8 bases had no gene match. DNA for the CDR3: TGTGCCAGTAGTCCTGGGACAGGGGGCGCCTTAGCCAAAAACATTCAGTACTTC. Amino acid sequence: CASSPGTGGALAKNIQYF.

Only a few counts were recorded for this clone. This chain uses TRBV4-3 with TRBJ1-1; D gene ambiguous. With 0 bases removed from V and 0 bases from J, the gap between germline ends came to 5 bases. The CDR3 runs to 14 residues. CDR1 and CDR2 (germline): LGHNA, YSLEER. Written as DNA, the CDR3 is TGCGCCAGCAGCCAAGAACCCATGAACACTGAAGCTTTCTTT. This encodes CASSQEPMNTEAFF.

The chain couples TRBV11-1 to TRBJ2-1; TRBD2 matches 14 bases. The CDR3 covers 15 residues. V lost 3 bases, J lost 7 bases, and 2 bases stayed unmatched. Germline assignment: CDR1 SGHAT and CDR2 FQDESV (reference sequence). The CDR3 DNA is TGTGCCAGCAGCTTTGGGACTAGCGGGAGTAATGAGCAGTTCTTC. It encodes CASSFGTSGSNEQFF. Filled out from reference TRBV11-1 and TRBJ2-1, the complete variable domain reads EAEVAQSPRYKITEKSQAVAFWCDPISGHATLYWYRQILGQGPELLVQFQDESVVDDSQLPKDRFSAERLKGVDSTLKIQPAELGDSAMYLCASSFGTSGSNEQFFGPGTRLTVL.

The rearrangement uses TRBV5-6 and TRBJ2-7; 7 nucleotides agree with TRBD1. The CDR3 covers 14 residues. V was pared by 0 bases and J by 0 bases, with 0 bases of the junction left unmatched. Germline CDR1 is SGHDT and CDR2 is YYEEEE. This CDR3 reads CASSLGDSSYEQYF. In DNA form, the CDR3 reads TGTGCCAGCAGCTTGGGGGACAGCTCCTACGAGCAGTACTTC.

The CDR3 DNA is TGTGCCAGCAGCCCAGCGGGGAGCACAGATACGCAGTATTTT. Protein product: CASSPAGSTDTQYF. The chain carries TRBV9 and TRBJ2-3; 7 nucleotides line up with TRBD2. The CDR3 covers 14 residues. Unmatched junction bases numbered 2, after V lost 4 bases and J lost 0 bases. The germline V gene encodes CDR1 SGDLS and CDR2 YYNGEE.

The gene calls are TRBV13 and TRBJ2-5, with D tentatively TRBD2 (5 bases). Trimming removed 1 base at V and 1 base at J, with 7 bases between. Germline V gene lookup returns CDR1 PRHDT and CDR2 FYEKMQ (reference sequence). The CDR3 contains 14 residues. The CDR3 nucleotides read TGTGCCAGCAGCTTAGAGGCGGGCCAAGAGACCCAGTACTTC. Translated, it gives CASSLEAGQETQYF. The full variable domain, with the rest looked up from reference TRBV13 and TRBJ2-5, is AAGVIQSPRHLIKEKRETATLKCYPIPRHDTVYWYQQGPGQDPQFLISFYEKMQSDKGSIPDRFSAQQFSDYHSELNMSSLELGDSALYFCASSLEAGQETQYFGPGTRLLVL.

This chain links TRBV5-5 with TRBJ2-7; D gene ambiguous. Trimming took off 2 bases at V and 5 bases at J, with 17 bases between the two ends. CDR3 length: 15 residues. Germline CDR1 SGHKS, CDR2 YYEKEE (reference sequence). The CDR3 region has the DNA TGTGCCAGCAGCTTCGAAGAGCGCCCAGGCGACGAGCAGTACTTC. Residues: CASSFEERPGDEQYF.